The 21 T cell receptor beta chains below all came from one sample that was sequenced in a study of control samples from healthy donors and cancer patients. TCRdb keeps only in-frame clones here, not all; method: immunoSEQ multiplex PCR. The table shows some 100,000 clones, with 90% to 95% occurring only once. The sample was blood. All receptors come from a man younger than 35 in good health.

This chain connects TRBV29-1 to TRBJ1-1; no clear D. With 6 bases removed from V and 1 base from J, the gap between germline ends came to 12 bases. Germline V lookup: CDR1 SQVTM, CDR2 ANQGSEA. CDR3 length: 13 amino acids. The CDR3 DNA reads TGCAGCGTAGCCGCCGGGGAGAACACTGAAGCTTTCTTT. Translation: CSVAAGENTEAFF.

To note about this clone: This specimen includes other DNA sequences encoding the same CDR3. V is TRBV27 and J is TRBJ1-6; no reliable D call. The CDR3 loop spans 12 amino acids. Germline V gene sequence: CDR1 MNHEY, CDR2 SMNVEV (reference sequence). V was trimmed by 6 bases and J by 4 bases, leaving 4 bases between them. CDR3 nucleotides: TGTGCCAGCAGCCCATATAATTCACCCCTCCACTTT. The encoded protein is CASSPYNSPLHF.

This chain links TRBV27 with TRBJ1-1; no firm D call. The CDR3 sequence is 13 residues long. V lost 10 bases to trimming and J lost 4 bases, with 16 bases between them. CDR1 MNHEY and CDR2 SMNVEV come from the germline V gene (reference sequence). CDR3 protein: CATLGPSGTEAFF. The CDR3 nucleotides read TGTGCCACCCTCGGCCCGAGCGGCACTGAAGCTTTCTTT.

The chain links TRBV7-8 to TRBJ1-5; D is unclear. V was cut by 3 bases and J by 9 bases, with 15 bases left in between. There are 14 residues in the CDR3. Germline V CDR1 and CDR2: SGHVS, FQNEAQ. In nucleotides, the CDR3 is TGTGCCAGCAGCTTCCGGAAGGTGCGTTCGCCCCAGCATTTT. Translating it yields CASSFRKVRSPQHF.

The chain carries TRBV6-5 and TRBJ2-3, with 13 bases fitting TRBD2. This CDR3 is built from 15 residues. Losses at the gene ends were 8 bases for V and 1 base for J; bases not matched to a gene: 3. Germline V gives CDR1 MNHEY, CDR2 SVGAGI. The CDR3 nucleotides read TGTGCCAGCCAAGGGACTAGCGGGGGCACAGATACGCAGTATTTT. It yields the protein CASQGTSGGTDTQYF.

This chain connects TRBV5-5 to TRBJ1-1; D remains ambiguous. Trimming removed 0 bases from V and 1 base from J, with 7 bases in between. CDR1 and CDR2 (germline): SGHKS, YYEKEE (reference sequence). CDR3 length: 14 amino acids. CDR3 sequence (DNA): TGTGCCAGCAGCTTGGATCTTGGGAACACTGAAGCTTTCTTT. It encodes CASSLDLGNTEAFF.

The chain recombines TRBV11-2 with TRBJ1-1; possible D gene TRBD1, 5 bases. The V gene lost 5 bases and the J gene lost 1 base, with 14 bases spanning the gap. The V gene's germline CDR1 is SGHAT and CDR2 FQNNGV. CDR3 length: 15 residues. The CDR3 reads CASSTPDRANTEAFF. The CDR3 coding sequence is TGTGCCAGCAGCACTCCAGACAGAGCGAACACTGAAGCTTTCTTT.

The chain has TRBV16 and TRBJ1-1; TRBD1 matches 10 bases. The CDR3 covers 17 residues. Unmatched junction bases numbered 15, after V lost 9 bases and J lost 2 bases. Germline V gene sequence: CDR1 KGHSY, CDR2 FQNENV. The CDR3 sequence is CASRYLGTGDGNTEAFF. The CDR3 DNA sequence: TGTGCCAGTCGGTACCTCGGGACAGGGGATGGTAACACTGAAGCTTTCTTT.

The CDR3 DNA follows: TGCAGCGTTGAAGATCCACGAGACAGCTCCTACAATGAGCAGTTCTTC. Protein product: CSVEDPRDSSYNEQFF. This chain connects TRBV29-1 to TRBJ2-1, with D perhaps matching TRBD1 (5 bases). The germline gives CDR1 SQVTM, CDR2 ANQGSEA. V dropped 0 bases and J dropped 0 bases, with 12 bases sitting between them. This CDR3 has 16 residues.

The CDR3 is CASMGERNTIYF. Written as DNA, the CDR3 is TGTGCCAGTATGGGGGAGCGAAACACCATATATTTT. This chain joins TRBV19 and TRBJ1-3; possible D gene TRBD1, 5 bases. V was clipped by 7 bases and J by 5 bases, with 9 bases between them. Germline V gives CDR1 LNHDA, CDR2 SQIVND (reference sequence). The CDR3 extends over 12 amino acids.

CDR3 sequence reads: CASSHPARGRGYGYTF. In nucleotides, the CDR3 is TGCGCCAGCAGCCACCCCGCACGGGGCCGGGGCTATGGCTACACCTTC. The chain uses TRBV4-1 and TRBJ1-2; tentatively, D is TRBD1 (5 bases). V lost 3 bases, J lost 4 bases, and 18 bases lay in between. Germline V gives CDR1 MGHRA, CDR2 YSYEKL. The CDR3 is made up of 16 amino acids.

This clone is a singleton in its sample. The CDR3 loop is CASNLAGGSTAGELFF. The CDR3 DNA reads TGTGCCAGCAACCTAGCGGGAGGGTCAACGGCCGGGGAGCTGTTTTTT. V gene TRBV2 combines with J gene TRBJ2-2; 12 bases map to TRBD2. This CDR3 is 16 amino acids long. The trim removed 7 bases at V and 6 bases at J, leaving 9 bases unmatched. Germline V lookup: CDR1 SNHLY, CDR2 FYNNEI.

The chain links TRBV6-1 to TRBJ2-5, with D unclear. The germline gives CDR1 MNHNS, CDR2 SASEGT. The V end lost 3 bases, the J end lost 4 bases, and 12 bases lay between the germline ends. The CDR3 has 14 residues. This CDR3 reads CASSEVPLGETQYF. In DNA, the CDR3 is TGTGCCAGCAGTGAGGTACCTCTTGGAGAGACCCAGTACTTC.

This chain uses TRBV7-9 with TRBJ2-7, with D unresolved. The germline V gene has CDR1 SEHNR and CDR2 FQNEAQ (reference sequence). This CDR3 has 13 amino acids. Trimming pared 4 bases from V and 4 bases from J, leaving 11 bases between. CDR3 sequence reads: CASSSDRWYEQYF. In DNA form, the CDR3 reads TGTGCCAGCAGCTCTGACCGTTGGTACGAGCAGTACTTC.

The rearrangement links TRBV4-1 to TRBJ2-7; D unclear. The ends were cut back, 4 bases at V and 6 bases at J, with 10 bases in the middle. The CDR3 sequence is 12 residues long. Germline values: CDR1 MGHRA, CDR2 YSYEKL. CDR3 DNA: TGCGCCAGCAGCCCAGCATGGGGCGAGCAGTACTTC. This gives the protein CASSPAWGEQYF.

CDR3 nucleotide sequence: TGTGCCAGCAGCTCGACCGGTTACGAGCAGTACTTC. It codes for CASSSTGYEQYF. The genes are TRBV13 and TRBJ2-7; D is uncertain. Trimming removed 4 bases from V and 4 bases from J, with 8 bases in between. The germline CDR1 and CDR2 sequences are PRHDT and FYEKMQ (reference sequence). The CDR3 sequence is 12 residues long. Full variable domain (missing parts from reference TRBV13 and TRBJ2-7): AAGVIQSPRHLIKEKRETATLKCYPIPRHDTVYWYQQGPGQDPQFLISFYEKMQSDKGSIPDRFSAQQFSDYHSELNMSSLELGDSALYFCASSSTGYEQYFGPGTRLTVT.

The table lists this clone with a count of one. The V and J genes are TRBV7-2 and TRBJ2-5, with TRBD1 matching over 7 bases. There are 17 residues in the CDR3. CDR1 is SGHTA and CDR2 is FQGNSA in the germline V gene. The J segment lost 4 bases and the V segment lost 1 base, leaving 12 bases of the junction unmatched. The CDR3 loop is CASSLVWMAGGTETQYF. CDR3 nucleotide sequence: TGTGCCAGCAGCTTAGTATGGATGGCAGGGGGTACAGAGACCCAGTACTTC.

V usage is TRBV4-2 and J usage is TRBJ2-1; 9 bases map to TRBD2. Unmatched junction bases numbered 7, after V lost 1 base and J lost 9 bases. CDR1 and CDR2 (germline): LGHNA, YNFKEQ. This CDR3 is built from 15 residues. CDR3 in amino acids: CASSQAETSGGEQFF. In nucleotides, the CDR3 is TGTGCCAGCAGCCAAGCGGAGACTAGCGGTGGTGAGCAGTTCTTC.

V is TRBV19 and J is TRBJ2-7; D unresolved. Germline V gene lookup returns CDR1 LNHDA and CDR2 SQIVND (reference sequence). Trimming cost V 6 bases and J 6 bases, with 9 bases left between them. The CDR3 extends over 11 amino acids. The CDR3 DNA sequence: TGTGCCAGTAGAGAAGGAAGCGAGCAGTACTTC. It translates to CASREGSEQYF.

This chain uses TRBV11-2 with TRBJ2-1; 7 nucleotides line up with TRBD2. Germline trimming cut 5 bases from V and 1 base from J; bases unmatched to any gene: 8. This CDR3 is 16 amino acids long. CDR1 and CDR2 from the germline V gene are SGHAT and FQNNGV. Written as DNA, the CDR3 is TGTGCCAGCAGCCCGCGGCGGGAGCTTTCCTACAATGAGCAGTTCTTC. Its protein is CASSPRRELSYNEQFF.

The V call is TRBV7-9, the J call TRBJ1-1, with TRBD1 as a possible D gene (6 bases). Germline V gene data show CDR1 as SEHNR and CDR2 as FQNEAQ (reference sequence). The CDR3 contains 17 residues. The V and J ends lost 1 base and 4 bases respectively, with 19 bases between them. Here the CDR3 DNA reads TGTGCCAGCAGCTTAGATAAGGACAGCCCCCTCGGCACTGAAGCTTTCTTT. Its translation is CASSLDKDSPLGTEAFF.